This T cell receptor (beta chain) comes out of a study of regulatory T cells in long-lasting Graves disease. Germline CDR1 is MRHNA and CDR2 is SNTAGT. The CDR3 has 13 amino acids. iRepertoire HTBI primers and Arm-PCR of CDR3 regions built TCR beta libraries. Original analysis: Among the samples, roughly 61 TRBV and 12 to 15 TRBJ segments were identified. From the multiplex PCR reads, TCRdb called clonotypes with MiXCR, one entry per CDR3 protein. These V and J calls derive from TCRdb rather than the authors' analysis. Seen here are about 560,000 distinct CDR3 sequences, about 16% observed once, and the top ten hold 9.5% to 15%. A remark on this clonotype: This may be a read error, as it is one base from a much larger clone.

The sample's time point: newly diagnosed GD, antithyroid drugs for less than 3 months. From PBMCs, RNA was extracted and then used to make the TCR library. These records were also assigned to another study, of T cells in Graves' hyperthyroidism and ophthalmopathy. That paper states: HTBI primers were employed in a first-round RT-PCR of the TCR CDR3.

The clonotype comes from a young man with Graves disease. The specimen was peripheral blood mononuclear cells (PBMCs), collected at new diagnosis, from a patient treated with antithyroid drugs. The chain combines TRBV6-4 with TRBJ2-7; 7 bases align to TRBD2. The CDR3 DNA sequence: TGTGCCAGCAGACCGGGACTATCCTGCGAGCAGTACTTC. This encodes CASRPGLSCEQYF.